This entry lists 12 T cell receptor beta chains sequenced from one sample in a study of shared clonotypes between healthy human individuals. The table came from immunoSEQ multiplex PCR; TCRdb's copy has only in-frame clones and leaves some out. The table has 490,000 or so clones, 79% seen once. The source material was PBMCs. The receptors were sampled from a woman aged 40 to 50 in good health. Some clones in this sample may be carry-over from other donors' samples.

The V call is TRBV28, the J call TRBJ2-1; a possible D gene is TRBD2 (5 bases). This CDR3 spans 12 amino acids. Per germline, CDR1 MDHEN and CDR2 SYDVKM. Trimming stripped 7 bases from V and 10 bases from J, with 14 bases between. Here the CDR3 reads CASNPPTGEQFF. CDR3 sequence (DNA): TGTGCCAGCAACCCTCCAACGGGGGAGCAGTTCTTC.

The chain carries TRBV6-5 and TRBJ1-2, with D possibly being TRBD1 (5 bases). The V end lost 2 bases, the J end lost 3 bases, and 7 bases lay between the germline ends. The germline gives CDR1 MNHEY, CDR2 SVGAGI. CDR3 length equals 13 residues. CDR3: CASSYPGDYGYTF. The CDR3 DNA reads as TGTGCCAGCAGTTACCCGGGGGACTATGGCTACACCTTC.

The gene calls are TRBV9 and TRBJ2-1; a possible D gene is TRBD2 (6 bases). The CDR3 covers 15 residues. V lost 3 bases and J 2 bases, leaving 12 bases between the germline ends. Per the germline V gene, CDR1 is SGDLS and CDR2 is YYNGEE. CDR3 loop: CASSAGLPTYNEQFF. As DNA, the CDR3 is TGTGCCAGCAGCGCGGGACTCCCCACCTACAATGAGCAGTTCTTC.

This clone has a handful of counts. This chain uses TRBV10-3 with TRBJ1-5; D not certain. Looked up from germline, CDR1 is ENHRY and CDR2 is SYGVKD. The CDR3 is 14 residues long. V lost 0 bases and J lost 5, with 8 bases in between. The CDR3 DNA sequence: TGTGCCATCAGTGAGTCCTCCGGCCATCAGCCCCAGCATTTT. Translating it yields CAISESSGHQPQHF.

This chain uses TRBV6-5 with TRBJ1-5; 7 bases map to TRBD1. V lost 6 bases, J lost 5 bases, and 7 bases stayed unmatched. The V gene's germline CDR1 is MNHEY and CDR2 SVGAGI. This CDR3 is 14 amino acids long. The CDR3 here is CASRSRDRDQPQHF. The CDR3 DNA is TGTGCCAGCAGGTCCCGGGACAGAGATCAGCCCCAGCATTTT.

The rearrangement joins TRBV15 to TRBJ2-5, with 8 positions matching TRBD2. The DNA end lines up better with TRBJ2-7; the J call may be wrong. The CDR3 totals 14 residues. Germline V CDR1 and CDR2: LNHNV, YYDKDF (reference sequence). CDR3 loop: CATSRTSESYEQYF. Here the CDR3 DNA reads TGTGCCACCAGCAGGACTAGCGAAAGCTACGAGCAGTACTTC.

The J gene is TRBJ1-6, the V gene TRBV30; TRBD1 might be the D (6 bases). With 4 bases removed from V and 9 bases from J, the gap between germline ends came to 16 bases. CDR3 length equals 14 residues. The germline V gene has CDR1 GTSNPN and CDR2 SVGIG (reference sequence). The chain's CDR3 is CAWKVRGALSPLHF. The CDR3 region has the DNA TGTGCCTGGAAGGTCCGGGGGGCGCTTTCACCCCTCCACTTT.

This sequence joins TRBV25-1 and TRBJ2-3, with 10 bases that match TRBD2. From germline, CDR1 is MGHDK and CDR2 SYGVNS. This CDR3 comprises 16 residues. The V segment lost 4 bases and the J segment 2 bases; nucleotides outside the gene matches: 6. The CDR3 here is CASSVSGLADTDTQYF. The CDR3 DNA is TGTGCCAGCAGTGTCTCCGGACTAGCGGACACAGATACGCAGTATTTT.

The chain links TRBV5-4 to TRBJ2-7, with D unresolved. The CDR3 runs 16 residues. The V gene lost 1 base and the J gene lost 1 base, with 15 bases spanning the gap. Germline CDR1 is SGHNT and CDR2 is YYREEE (reference sequence). Here the CDR3 reads CASSLIGAVLSYEQYF. The CDR3 coding sequence is TGTGCCAGCAGCTTGATCGGAGCAGTCTTATCCTACGAGCAGTACTTC.

This clone was recorded a few times. The J gene is TRBJ1-1, the V gene TRBV9, with D hard to call. The V gene's germline CDR1 is SGDLS and CDR2 YYNGEE. Trimming took 4 bases from V and 1 from J, leaving 17 bases between them. The CDR3 spans 16 residues. The CDR3 sequence: CASSPRGWTANTEAFF. As DNA, the CDR3 is TGTGCCAGCAGCCCCAGAGGCTGGACGGCGAACACTGAAGCTTTCTTT.

This clone occurred once. Just one base apart from a much larger clone, this may be a read error. The gene calls are TRBV15 and TRBJ1-4; D perhaps matches TRBD1 (6 bases). This CDR3 comprises 15 residues. The germline gives CDR1 LNHNV, CDR2 YYDKDF (reference sequence). This CDR3 is CATGRLQGLNEKLFF. The CDR3 DNA is TGTGCCACCGGCAGACTACAGGGCCTTAATGAAAAACTGTTTTTT.

The chain employs TRBV20-1 and TRBJ2-1; D is perhaps TRBD2 (5 bases). The CDR3 has 10 amino acids. Germline loops: CDR1 DFQATT, CDR2 SNEGSKA (reference sequence). Trimming took off 2 bases at V and 10 bases at J, with 6 bases between the two ends. CDR3 sequence (DNA): TGCAGTGCTAGAACTAGGGAGCAGTTCTTC. This gives the protein CSARTREQFF.